A selection of T cell receptor beta chains follows, all from one sample in a study of CD8+CD57+ T cells in acquired aplastic anemia. TCRdb re-called the reads with MiXCR, one entry per CDR3 protein. This table holds roughly 290,000 distinct CDR3 sequences, around three fifths found once. The specimen sequenced was sorted CD4+, CD8+, or CD8+CD57+ T cells (not recorded which) from PBMCs. The receptors originated from a human donor with aplastic anemia. The conserved cysteine and the conserved F or W are not part of the CDR3 here. Fields, in order: V gene, J gene, CDR3 protein.

TRBV3-1	TRBJ2-2	ASSPTGGELF
TRBV6-1	TRBJ1-5	ASSEAPTGVNQPQH
TRBV2	TRBJ1-6	ASSPGQGPPLH
TRBV10-3	TRBJ2-3	AISESLGQESTDTQY
TRBV5-8	TRBJ1-6	ASSFSTGADNSPLH
TRBV5-4	TRBJ2-7	ASSTTGGYEQY
TRBV10-1	TRBJ2-7	ASSQRAGKAYEQY
TRBV10-3	TRBJ2-6	AISESPEVGTEA
TRBV20-1	TRBJ2-1	SAKRTSGSYEQF
TRBV6-1	TRBJ2-5	ASKKPLAVQETQY
TRBV19	TRBJ2-5	ASSPRTMVGETQY
TRBV7-3	TRBJ2-2	ASSLGVVNTGELF
TRBV5-1	TRBJ1-4	ASSQDLAEWEKLF
TRBV2	TRBJ2-5	ASSSLRRQETQY
TRBV2	TRBJ1-2	ASTPSTGPSYGYT
TRBV20-1	TRBJ2-7	SASIWDRGDEQY